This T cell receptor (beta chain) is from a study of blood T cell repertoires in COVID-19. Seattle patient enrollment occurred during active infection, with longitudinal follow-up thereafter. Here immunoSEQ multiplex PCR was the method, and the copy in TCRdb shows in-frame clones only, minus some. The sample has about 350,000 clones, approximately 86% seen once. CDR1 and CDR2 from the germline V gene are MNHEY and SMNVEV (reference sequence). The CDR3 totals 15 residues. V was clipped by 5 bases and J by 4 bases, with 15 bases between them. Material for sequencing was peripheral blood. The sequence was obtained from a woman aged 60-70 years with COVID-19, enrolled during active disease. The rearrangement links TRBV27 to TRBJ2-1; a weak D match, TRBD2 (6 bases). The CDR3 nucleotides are TGTGCCAGCAGTCCCCGGGACTGGGTGTACAATGAGCAGTTCTTC. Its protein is CASSPRDWVYNEQFF.